The T cell receptor beta chain described here comes from a study of OX40 agonist ivuxolimab in advanced cancers. Whole-study context: All patients had ivuxolimab intravenously every 2 weeks at 0.01 to 10 mg/kg. Study observations and caveats: There were also nonresponders showing low normalized T-cell clonal expansion. The work left the antigen specificity of expanded peripheral T cells undetermined.

V lost 3 bases and J lost 1, with 14 bases in between. Germline-derived CDR1 and CDR2 are KGHSH and LQKENI. There are 16 residues in the CDR3. Autoimmune disease history or systemic immunosuppression barred patients. Produced via immunoSEQ multiplex PCR; TCRdb's table is partial and in-frame only. The sample comprises 71,000 or so clones, 80% of which are singletons, and 8.2% rests with the top ten. Details on this clone: Its target is not known.

The clonotype comes from an adult with an advanced solid tumor such as melanoma, head and neck, liver or kidney cancer. The sequencing here drew on CD4+ or CD8+ T cells sorted from blood, taken in a trial of the OX40 agonist ivuxolimab. The chain uses TRBV18 and TRBJ2-3; D ambiguous. CDR3 residues: CASSPVPGLGTDTQYF. For the CDR3, the DNA is TGTGCCAGCTCACCTGTCCCTGGGCTAGGCACAGATACGCAGTATTTT.